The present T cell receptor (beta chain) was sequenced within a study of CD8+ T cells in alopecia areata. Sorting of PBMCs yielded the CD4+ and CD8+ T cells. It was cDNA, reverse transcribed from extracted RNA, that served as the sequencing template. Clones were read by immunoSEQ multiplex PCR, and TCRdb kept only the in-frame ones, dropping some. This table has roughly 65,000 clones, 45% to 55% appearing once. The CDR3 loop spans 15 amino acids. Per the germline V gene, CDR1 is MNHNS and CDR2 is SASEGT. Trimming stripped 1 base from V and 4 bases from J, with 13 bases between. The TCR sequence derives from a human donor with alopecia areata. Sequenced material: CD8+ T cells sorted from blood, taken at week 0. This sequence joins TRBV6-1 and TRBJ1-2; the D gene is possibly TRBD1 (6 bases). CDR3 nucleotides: TGTGCCAGCAGTGAAGGCTCAGGGGCGGGCTATGGCTACACCTTC. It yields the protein CASSEGSGAGYGYTF.